This TCR beta chain was sequenced for a study of persistence of HIV-infected CD4 T cells. Study details: Anti-CD3/anti-CD28 stimulation activated a higher proportion of cells than antigen stimulation, with lower memory fraction.

Germline values: CDR1 MNHNS, CDR2 SASEGT. V shed 2 bases and J 2 bases; nucleotides not matched to a gene: 11. The CDR3 runs 20 residues. Worth noting for this clone: Its antigen is unknown.

The libraries were made with immunoSEQ version 4 in survey mode. TCRdb's copy holds only in-frame clones and misses some; the assay was immunoSEQ multiplex PCR. The table includes more than 35,000 clones, 90% to 95% detected once. Cells were stimulated nonspecifically with anti-CD3/anti-CD28 magnetic beads. CD4+ T cells upregulating both CD40 ligand and CD69 were sorted as responding cells. Plasma HIV-1 RNA stayed below 50 copies/mL for at least 4 years. Donors had CD4+ T cell counts above 400 cells/uL and were CMV-seropositive. The chain carries TRBV6-1 and TRBJ2-3, with TRBD2 matching over 15 bases. This clonotype was sampled from an adult man with HIV who was CMV-seropositive. The sequencing here drew on CD4+ T cells sorted from PBMCs after 18-hour stimulation, taken from a patient who received antiretroviral therapy. CDR3 nucleotide sequence: TGTGCCAGCAGTGAATGGTTAGGACTAGCGGGGGGGCTGACCACAGATACGCAGTATTTT. It codes for CASSEWLGLAGGLTTDTQYF.